The 3 T cell receptor beta chains listed next were all sequenced from one sample in a study of blood T cells in healthy people across ages. The second PCR ran roughly 6 to 12 cycles with a sample-barcoded 5' primer and J-beta primers. One entry per CDR3 protein results from TCRdb running MiXCR on the 5' RACE reads. The table lists 800,000 to 950,000 distinct CDR3 sequences, under 35% of them singletons. These same records also appear under a second study, on T cells of mothers and their children.

The source material was blood. The receptor set was obtained from a middle-aged woman in good health.

With respect to this clonotype: At one boundary the junction diverges from the germline segment, which might be a read error. The chain uses TRBV10-3 and TRBJ1-4; 9 bases line up with TRBD1. This CDR3 has 14 residues. Germline CDR1 reads ENHRY; CDR2 reads SYGVKD. The CDR3 is CASGGTGTNEKQFF. Written as DNA, the CDR3 is TGTGCCAGCGGAGGGACAGGGACGAATGAAAAACAGTTTTTT.

In this sample, this clonotype turned up many times. The chain combines TRBV7-2 with TRBJ2-1; 9 bases agree with TRBD1. After removal of 0 bases from V and 10 bases from J, the junction contained 1 base not matched to a gene. There are 13 residues in the CDR3. Germline lookup yields CDR1 SGHTA and CDR2 FQGNSA. CDR3 sequence: CASSLAGQGEQFF. The CDR3 DNA is TGTGCCAGCAGCTTAGCGGGACAGGGAGAGCAGTTCTTC.

This clonotype was picked up many times. The chain couples TRBV6-5 to TRBJ2-3, with D tentatively TRBD2 (6 bases). CDR3 length: 16 residues. The V and J ends lost 2 bases and 1 base respectively, with 13 bases between them. CDR1 and CDR2 (germline): MNHEY, SVGAGI. The CDR3 here is CASSYPSGEGTDTQYF. CDR3 DNA: TGTGCCAGCAGTTACCCTTCGGGGGAGGGCACAGATACGCAGTATTTT.